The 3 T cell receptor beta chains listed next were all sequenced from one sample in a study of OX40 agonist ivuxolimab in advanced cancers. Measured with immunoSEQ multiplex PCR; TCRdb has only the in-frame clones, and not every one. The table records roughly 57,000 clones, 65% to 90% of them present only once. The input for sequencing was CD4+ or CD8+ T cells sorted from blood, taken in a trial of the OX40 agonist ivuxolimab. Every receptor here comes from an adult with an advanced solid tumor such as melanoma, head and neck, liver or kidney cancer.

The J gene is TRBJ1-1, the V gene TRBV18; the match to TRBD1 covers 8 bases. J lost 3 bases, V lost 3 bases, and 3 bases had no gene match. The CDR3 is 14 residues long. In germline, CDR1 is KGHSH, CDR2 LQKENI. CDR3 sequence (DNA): TGTGCCAGCTCACCCGTGACAGGGGACACTGAAGCTTTCTTT. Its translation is CASSPVTGDTEAFF.

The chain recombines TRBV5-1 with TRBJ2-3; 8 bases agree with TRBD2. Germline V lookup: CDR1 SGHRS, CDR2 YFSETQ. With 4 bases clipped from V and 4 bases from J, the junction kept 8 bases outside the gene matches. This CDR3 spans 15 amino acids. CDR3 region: CASSPHGTSADTQYF. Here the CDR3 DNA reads TGCGCCAGCAGCCCGCACGGGACTAGTGCAGATACGCAGTATTTT.

The CDR3: CASRERSVNSPLHF. The CDR3 nucleotides read TGTGCCAGCAGGGAACGGTCCGTTAATTCACCCCTCCACTTT. The chain combines TRBV5-4 with TRBJ1-6, with D hard to call. The CDR3 extends over 14 amino acids. Looked up from germline, CDR1 is SGHNT and CDR2 is YYREEE (reference sequence). Trimming removed 5 bases from V and 6 bases from J, with 12 bases in between.